This entry features one TCR beta chain sequence. Its antigen target is currently unknown. One base away there is no much larger clone; base qualities are not given. TCRbeta CDR3 regions were amplified from genomic DNA using the immunoSEQ Assay, a bias-controlled multiplex PCR. The study's processing was this. Nucleated cell counts per sample were estimated from amplification of reference gene primers within the assay. To quantify the absolute abundance of each unique TCRbeta CDR3 rearrangement, sequence reads were collapsed and filtered. Productive Simpson clonality was computed per sample as the square root of Simpson's diversity index over productive rearrangements. Entries here come from immuneACCESS through TCRdb and include only in-frame sequences with V and J called. Some clones fail to appear in such tables; in the studies checked, an unresolved V gene covers under half of the shortfall, and the cause of the remainder is unknown. That table is the source of V, J and clone size, and D and trimming were worked out from the DNA. In this sample the table shows 300,000 to 400,000 clones, roughly 90% of which occur a single time. The top ten clones comprise 6% to 8.5% of the sample.

V and J lose 5 bases and 5 bases, and a span of 24 bases separates them. From the cysteine through the phenylalanine, the CDR3 covers 17 amino acids. This entry keeps only the CDR3 DNA: 51 bases, framed from base 1. As encoded in the germline V gene (reference sequence), CDR1 is LNHDA while CDR2 is SQIVND. In Seattle, one collaborating source enrolled patients while the infection was active and tracked those patients longitudinally over the course of disease. Each collaborating institution followed its own protocols to collect whole blood in K2EDTA tubes. For TCRbeta analysis, collaborator samples were shipped as frozen whole blood, as isolated PBMCs, or as DNA extracted from either sample type. This entry belongs to a study of blood T cell repertoires in COVID-19 (dated by TCRdb to 2018 to 2020). In the study overall: Collaborator samples came from the United States, Italy and Spain and covered acute and convalescent phases of COVID-19. The samples were drawn from the first 160 participants of the ongoing ImmuneRACE study and from 950 to 1,500 subjects provided by 6 global collaborators. The material from the prospective study consisted of cDNA or gDNA derived from T cells, B-cell-depleted T cells, or PBMCs. The repertoires were made available in a free public database intended to serve as a resource for research on the immune response to SARS-CoV-2. The dataset comprised deeply sampled blood TCRbeta repertoires from subjects exposed to, actively infected with, or recovered from COVID-19. A de-identified subject ID, COVID-19 status, age in years and sex were almost always included in the sample metadata. Where available, HLA class I and class II types were taken from metadata supplied by the sample provider and were not determined by assay-based typing. Here is what the overall study found, with its caveats: The amount of clinical and demographic metadata varied by source and participant and was provided uncurated.

The TCR originated in a woman in her 70s with COVID-19, enrolled during active disease. The chain couples TRBV19 to TRBJ2-5; a tentative D call is TRBD1 (5 bases match). The sample was peripheral blood. CDR3 region: CASSQGAFPDGPETQYF. At the DNA level, the sequence is TGTGCCAGTAGTCAAGGGGCCTTTCCCGACGGACCGGAGACCCAGTACTTC.